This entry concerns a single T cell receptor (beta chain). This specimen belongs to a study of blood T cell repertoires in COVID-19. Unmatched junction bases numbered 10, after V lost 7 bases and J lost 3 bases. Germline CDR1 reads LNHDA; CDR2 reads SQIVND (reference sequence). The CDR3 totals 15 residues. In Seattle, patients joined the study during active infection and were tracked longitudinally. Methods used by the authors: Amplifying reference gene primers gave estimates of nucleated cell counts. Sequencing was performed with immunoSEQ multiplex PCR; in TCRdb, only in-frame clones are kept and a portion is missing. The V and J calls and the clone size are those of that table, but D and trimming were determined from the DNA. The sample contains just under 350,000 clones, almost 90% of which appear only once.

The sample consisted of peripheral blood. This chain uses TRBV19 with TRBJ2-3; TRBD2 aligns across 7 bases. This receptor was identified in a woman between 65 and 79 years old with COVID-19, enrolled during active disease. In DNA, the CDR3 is TGTGCCAGTATCCCCTGGGGGGGTTCGACAGATACGCAGTATTTT. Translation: CASIPWGGSTDTQYF. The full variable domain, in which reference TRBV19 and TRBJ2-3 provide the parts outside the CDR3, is DGGITQSPKYLFRKEGQNVTLSCEQNLNHDAMYWYRQDPGQGLRLIYYSQIVNDFQKGDIAEGYSVSREKKESFPLTVTSAQKNPTAFYLCASIPWGGSTDTQYFGPGTRLTVL.